This T cell receptor beta chain was retrieved from a study of blood T cell repertoires in COVID-19. Study at large: Material from acute and convalescent COVID-19 was sourced from the United States, Italy and Spain. Sources were T cells, B-cell-depleted T cells, or PBMCs; the material itself was cDNA or gDNA.

CDR3 length equals 15 residues. Looked up from germline, CDR1 is SNHLY and CDR2 is FYNNEI. V lost 3 bases and J 5 bases, leaving 16 bases between the germline ends. Authors' analysis steps: Counts of nucleated cells, estimated from reference gene primer amplification, were obtained. Assay: immunoSEQ multiplex PCR; the TCRdb copy retains only in-frame clones and omits some. V and J calls and clone size are given by that table; D and trimming were obtained from the DNA. The table has tens of thousands of clones, about 76% seen once. The chain employs TRBV2 and TRBJ1-1; a weak D match, TRBD1 (5 bases). The specimen was peripheral blood. This TCR was sampled from a human donor in a cohort sampled during active COVID-19. The CDR3 nucleotides read TGTGCCAGCAGTGACTTATCGGGTAGGGGAACTGAAGCTTTCTTT. This sequence encodes CASSDLSGRGTEAFF.